Included here is one T cell receptor (beta chain) sequence, with context. The antigen remains undetermined. Clones were sequenced by immunoSEQ multiplex PCR, and TCRdb holds only the in-frame ones, with some missing. Altogether under 20,000 clones are present, around 90% being singletons, with the ten largest covering around 1.7%. This record belongs to a study of lymphopenia after photon versus proton radiotherapy. Study-wide points: After lymphocyte nadir, photon-treated repertoires showed oligoclonal expansion, especially CD8+ Temra.

V trimming: 5 bases; J trimming: 7 bases; junction bases outside the gene matches: 11. Germline CDR1 reads MDHEN; CDR2 reads SYDVKM. CDR3 size: 15 residues. The starting material was peripheral blood, obtained from a patient treated with photon-based radiotherapy. This TCR was recovered from a woman in her forties with cholangiocarcinoma. The chain has TRBV28 and TRBJ1-1; 9 nucleotides agree with TRBD1. In nucleotides, the CDR3 is TGTGCCAGCAGTCTACAGGACAGGGGTTATGGTGAAGCTTTCTTT. Its protein product is CASSLQDRGYGEAFF.